The sequence of this T cell receptor (beta chain) was determined in a study of cytomegalovirus exposure and HLA in healthy donors. Concerning this clone: What it binds is not known.

It was with 60 Vbeta and 13 Jbeta primers that the PCR ran. TCRdb's copy holds only in-frame clones and misses some; the assay was immunoSEQ multiplex PCR. The profile shows about 130,000 clones, 65% to 90% of them singletons. Overall study results and limits: Despite most TCR sequences being rare, some public TCRs occurred in many donors. What a later analysis reportedly showed was that an Asian-associated ancestry cluster had fewer N-insertions than the approximately 670-donor mean. Roughly uniform sequencing depth across donors was assumed, possibly incorrectly.

Sequenced sample: PBMCs. The sequence derives from a man younger than 35 in good health and CMV-seronegative.

CDR3 sequence reads: CASSTRQDLLATNEKLFF. In DNA, the CDR3 is TGCGCCAGCAGTACCAGACAGGACCTACTTGCAACTAATGAAAAACTGTTTTTT. The chain recombines TRBV5-1 with TRBJ1-4; D is possibly TRBD1 (6 bases). Trimming shortened V by 5 bases and J by 0 bases, and 20 bases separated the two germline ends. CDR1 SGHRS and CDR2 YFSETQ come from the germline V gene. This CDR3 region has 18 residues.